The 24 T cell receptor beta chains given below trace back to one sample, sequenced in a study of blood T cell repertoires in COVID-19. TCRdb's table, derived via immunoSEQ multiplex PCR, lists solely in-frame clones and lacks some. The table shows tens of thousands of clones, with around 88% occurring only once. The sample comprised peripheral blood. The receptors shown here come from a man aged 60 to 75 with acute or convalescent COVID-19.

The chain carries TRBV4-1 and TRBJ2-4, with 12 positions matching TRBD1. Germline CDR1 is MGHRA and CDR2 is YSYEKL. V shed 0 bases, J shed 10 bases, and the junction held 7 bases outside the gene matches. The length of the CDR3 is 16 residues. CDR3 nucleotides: TGCGCCAGCAGCCAAGATCCTGGGACAGGGGGCTATATTCAGTACTTC. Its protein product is CASSQDPGTGGYIQYF.

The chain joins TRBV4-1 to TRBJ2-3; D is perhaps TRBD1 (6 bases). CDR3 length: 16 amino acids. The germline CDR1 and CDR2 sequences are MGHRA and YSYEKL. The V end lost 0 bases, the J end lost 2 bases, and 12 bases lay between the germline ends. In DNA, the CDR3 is TGCGCCAGCAGCCAAGATTTGGGGGCCTACACAGATACGCAGTATTTT. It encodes CASSQDLGAYTDTQYF.

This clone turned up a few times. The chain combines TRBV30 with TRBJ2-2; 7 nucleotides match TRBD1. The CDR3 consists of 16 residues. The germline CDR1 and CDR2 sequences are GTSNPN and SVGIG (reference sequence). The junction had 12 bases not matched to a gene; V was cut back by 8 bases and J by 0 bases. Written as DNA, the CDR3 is TGTGCCCGTCATGTGACAGGGTCTGCGAACACCGGGGAGCTGTTTTTT. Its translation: CARHVTGSANTGELFF.

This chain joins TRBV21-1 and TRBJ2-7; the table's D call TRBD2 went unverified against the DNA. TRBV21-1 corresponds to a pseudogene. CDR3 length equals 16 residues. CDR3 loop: CASSNSGVWDGYEQYF. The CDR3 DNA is TGTGCCAGCAGCAACTCCGGGGTATGGGATGGCTACGAGCAGTACTTC.

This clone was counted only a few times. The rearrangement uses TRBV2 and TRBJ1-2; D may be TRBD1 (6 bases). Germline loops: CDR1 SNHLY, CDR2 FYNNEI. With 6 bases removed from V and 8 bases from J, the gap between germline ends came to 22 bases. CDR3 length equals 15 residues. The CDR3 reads CASSMKTGPMEGYTF. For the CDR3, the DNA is TGTGCCAGCAGCATGAAGACAGGTCCGATGGAAGGCTACACCTTC. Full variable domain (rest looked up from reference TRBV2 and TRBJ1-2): EPEVTQTPSHQVTQMGQEVILRCVPISNHLYFYWYRQILGQKVEFLVSFYNNEISEKSEIFDDQFSVERPDGSNFTLKIRSTKLEDSAMYFCASSMKTGPMEGYTFGSGTRLTVV.

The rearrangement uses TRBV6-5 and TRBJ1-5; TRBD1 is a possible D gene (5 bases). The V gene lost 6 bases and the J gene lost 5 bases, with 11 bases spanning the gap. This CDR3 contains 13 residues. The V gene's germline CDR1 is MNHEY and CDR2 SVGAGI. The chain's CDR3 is CASSVGGDQPQHF. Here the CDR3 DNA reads TGTGCCAGCAGCGTCGGAGGGGATCAGCCCCAGCATTTT.

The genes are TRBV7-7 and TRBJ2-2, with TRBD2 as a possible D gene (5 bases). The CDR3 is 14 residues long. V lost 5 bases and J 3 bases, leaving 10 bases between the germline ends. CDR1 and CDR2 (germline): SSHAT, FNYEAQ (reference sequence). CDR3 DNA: TGTGCCAGCAGCCCAGGACTCTACACCGGGGAGCTGTTTTTT. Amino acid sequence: CASSPGLYTGELFF.

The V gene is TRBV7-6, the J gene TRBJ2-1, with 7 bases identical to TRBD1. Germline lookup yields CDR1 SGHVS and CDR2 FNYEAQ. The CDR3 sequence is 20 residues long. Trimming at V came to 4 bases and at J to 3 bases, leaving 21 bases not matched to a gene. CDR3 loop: CASSSPPGQRTDAFYNEQFF. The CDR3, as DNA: TGTGCCAGCAGCTCGCCACCGGGACAGCGGACCGACGCATTCTACAATGAGCAGTTCTTC.

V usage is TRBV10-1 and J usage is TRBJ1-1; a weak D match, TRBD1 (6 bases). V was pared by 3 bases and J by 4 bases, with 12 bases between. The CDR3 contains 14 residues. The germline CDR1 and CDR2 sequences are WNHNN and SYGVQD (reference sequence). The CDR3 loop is CASSDSDRPTEAFF. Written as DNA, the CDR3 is TGCGCCAGCAGTGATTCAGACAGGCCCACTGAAGCTTTCTTT.

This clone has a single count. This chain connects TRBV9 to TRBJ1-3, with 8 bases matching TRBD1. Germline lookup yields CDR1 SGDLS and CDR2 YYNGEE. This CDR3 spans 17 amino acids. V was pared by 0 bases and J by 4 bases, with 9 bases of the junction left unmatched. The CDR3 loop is CASSVGTGRSSGNTIYF. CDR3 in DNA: TGTGCCAGCAGCGTAGGGACAGGGCGAAGTTCGGGAAACACCATATATTTT.

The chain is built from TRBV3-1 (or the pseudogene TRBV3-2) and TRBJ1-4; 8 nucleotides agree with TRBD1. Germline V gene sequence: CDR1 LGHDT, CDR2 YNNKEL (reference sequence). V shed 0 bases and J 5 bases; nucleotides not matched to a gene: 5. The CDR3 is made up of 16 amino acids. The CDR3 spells CASSQEKDRANEKLFF. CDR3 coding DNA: TGTGCCAGCAGCCAAGAAAAGGACAGGGCGAATGAAAAACTGTTTTTT.

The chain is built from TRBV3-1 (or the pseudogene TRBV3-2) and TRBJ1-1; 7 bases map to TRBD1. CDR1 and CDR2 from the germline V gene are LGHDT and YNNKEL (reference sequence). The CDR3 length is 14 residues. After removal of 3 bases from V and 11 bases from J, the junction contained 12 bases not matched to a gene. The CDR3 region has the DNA TGTGCCAGCAGCCAGGAGGGGGCGAGTAATATGGCTTTCTTT. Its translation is CASSQEGASNMAFF.

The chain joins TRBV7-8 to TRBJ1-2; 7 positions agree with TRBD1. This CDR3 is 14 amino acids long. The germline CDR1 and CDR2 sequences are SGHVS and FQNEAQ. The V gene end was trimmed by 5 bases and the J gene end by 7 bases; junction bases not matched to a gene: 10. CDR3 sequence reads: CASSVTGVGGGYTF. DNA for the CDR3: TGTGCCAGCAGCGTTACAGGGGTGGGCGGTGGCTACACCTTC.

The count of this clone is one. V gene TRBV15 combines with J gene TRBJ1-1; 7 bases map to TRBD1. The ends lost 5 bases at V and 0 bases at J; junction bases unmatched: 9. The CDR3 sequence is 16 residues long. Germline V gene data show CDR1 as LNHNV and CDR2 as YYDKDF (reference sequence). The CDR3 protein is CATSPHPGQMNTEAFF. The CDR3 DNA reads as TGTGCCACCAGCCCCCATCCGGGACAGATGAACACTGAAGCTTTCTTT. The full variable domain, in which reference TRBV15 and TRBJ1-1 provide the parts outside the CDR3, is DAMVIQNPRYQVTQFGKPVTLSCSQTLNHNVMYWYQQKSSQAPKLLFHYYDKDFNNEADTPDNFQSRRPNTSFCFLDIRSPGLGDTAMYLCATSPHPGQMNTEAFFGQGTRLTVV.

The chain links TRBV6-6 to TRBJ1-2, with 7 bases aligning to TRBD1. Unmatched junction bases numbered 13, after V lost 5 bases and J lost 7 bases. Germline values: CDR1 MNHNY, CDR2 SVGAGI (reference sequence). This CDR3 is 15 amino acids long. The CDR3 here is CASSPRTGEGSGYTF. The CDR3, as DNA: TGTGCCAGCAGTCCTAGGACAGGCGAGGGATCTGGCTACACCTTC.

The CDR3 DNA follows: TGTGCCAGCAGTGAAAGTAGACACATCACAGATACGCAGTATTTT. Translating it yields CASSESRHITDTQYF. The chain couples TRBV6-1 to TRBJ2-3; the D is unclear. From germline, CDR1 is MNHNS and CDR2 SASEGT. This CDR3 is built from 15 residues. The V and J ends lost 2 bases and 2 bases respectively, with 11 bases between them.

CDR3 residues: CATSSNPTGWLVKLFF. The CDR3 DNA follows: TGTGCCACCAGCAGTAACCCGACAGGGTGGTTGGTAAAACTGTTTTTT. The chain employs TRBV15 and TRBJ1-4; TRBD1 matches at 7 bases. The trim removed 3 bases at V and 10 bases at J, leaving 14 bases unmatched. Germline V gives CDR1 LNHNV, CDR2 YYDKDF (reference sequence). The CDR3 is 16 amino acids. The whole variable domain, filled in from reference TRBV15 and TRBJ1-4, reads DAMVIQNPRYQVTQFGKPVTLSCSQTLNHNVMYWYQQKSSQAPKLLFHYYDKDFNNEADTPDNFQSRRPNTSFCFLDIRSPGLGDTAMYLCATSSNPTGWLVKLFFGSGTQLSVL.

DNA of the CDR3: TGCGCCAGCAGCTTGGCGGGTAGCCGTGAAGCTTTCTTT. Encoded protein: CASSLAGSREAFF. The chain has TRBV5-1 and TRBJ1-1; no firm D call. Germline V CDR1 and CDR2: SGHRS, YFSETQ. V lost 0 bases to trimming and J lost 7 bases, with 10 bases between them. This CDR3 comprises 13 residues.

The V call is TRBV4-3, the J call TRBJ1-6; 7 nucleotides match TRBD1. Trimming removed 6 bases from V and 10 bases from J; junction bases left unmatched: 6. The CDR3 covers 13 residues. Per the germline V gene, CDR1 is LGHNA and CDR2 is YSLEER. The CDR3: CASSSGTDSPLHF. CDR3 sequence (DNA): TGCGCCAGCAGTTCAGGGACAGACTCACCCCTCCACTTT.

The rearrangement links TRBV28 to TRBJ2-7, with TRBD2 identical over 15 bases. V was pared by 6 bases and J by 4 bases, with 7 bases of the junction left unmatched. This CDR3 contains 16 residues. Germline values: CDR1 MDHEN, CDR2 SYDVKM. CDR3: CASSLGLAGGWYEQYF. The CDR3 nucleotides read TGTGCCAGCAGCCTCGGACTAGCGGGAGGGTGGTACGAGCAGTACTTC.

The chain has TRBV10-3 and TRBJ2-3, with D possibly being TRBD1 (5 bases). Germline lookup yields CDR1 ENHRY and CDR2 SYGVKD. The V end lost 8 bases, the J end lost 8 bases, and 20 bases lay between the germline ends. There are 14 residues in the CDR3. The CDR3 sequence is CAIRREGAPGTQYF. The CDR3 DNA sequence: TGTGCCATCCGGCGTGAAGGGGCTCCGGGTACGCAGTATTTT.

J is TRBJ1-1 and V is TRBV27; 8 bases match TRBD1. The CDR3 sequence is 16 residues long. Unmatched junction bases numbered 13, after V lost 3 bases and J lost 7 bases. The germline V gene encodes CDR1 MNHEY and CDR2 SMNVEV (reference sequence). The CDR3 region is CASSLDAGQAIFEAFF. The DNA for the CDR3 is TGTGCCAGCAGTTTGGATGCGGGACAGGCTATATTTGAAGCTTTCTTT.

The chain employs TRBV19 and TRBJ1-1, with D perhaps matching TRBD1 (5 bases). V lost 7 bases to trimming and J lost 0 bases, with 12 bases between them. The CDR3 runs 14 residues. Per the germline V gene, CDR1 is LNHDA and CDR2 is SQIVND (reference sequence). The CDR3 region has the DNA TGTGCCAGTACTAACGGGGGTCTGAACACTGAAGCTTTCTTT. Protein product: CASTNGGLNTEAFF. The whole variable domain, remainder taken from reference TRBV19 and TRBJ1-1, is DGGITQSPKYLFRKEGQNVTLSCEQNLNHDAMYWYRQDPGQGLRLIYYSQIVNDFQKGDIAEGYSVSREKKESFPLTVTSAQKNPTAFYLCASTNGGLNTEAFFGQGTRLTVV.

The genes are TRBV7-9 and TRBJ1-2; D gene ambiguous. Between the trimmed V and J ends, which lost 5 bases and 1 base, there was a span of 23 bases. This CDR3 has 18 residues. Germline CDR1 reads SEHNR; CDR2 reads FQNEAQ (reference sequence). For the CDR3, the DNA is TGTGCCAGCAGCCCGGAGCGATTAGGGCGGGTGAATAACTATGGCTACACCTTC. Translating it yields CASSPERLGRVNNYGYTF.